This T cell receptor (beta chain) came from a study of shared clonotypes between healthy human individuals (dated by TCRdb to the early 2020s). In terms of the full investigation: The cohort included three men and a couple of women between 18 and 49 years of age. Per donor, three plates each were used for CD4 naive and CD4 memory, two for CD8 naive, and one for CD8 memory. The study deeply sequenced blood TCR repertoires of several healthy adults to estimate repertoire size and the extent of clonotype sharing between individuals. Different laboratories and diverse techniques were used to prepare libraries and sequence TCR repertoires, to increase sequencing depth and limit assay-specific biases. Each donor's leukapheresis produced roughly between roughly 0.85 and 10 billion PBMCs.

Via the germline V gene, CDR1 is MDHEN and CDR2 SYDVKM. The CDR3 numbers 11 residues from cysteine through phenylalanine. Left in the record is the CDR3 DNA by itself, 33 bases read in frame from the first base. V is pared back by 9 bases and J by 6 bases, with 8 bases lying between the germline termini. Of note for this clone: Its binding antigen is unknown. Within one base of it there is no much larger clone, and no base qualities were kept.

The research as a whole found: The small number of donors limited the genetic and exposure-history diversity represented. Pairwise subsampling indicated that sequencing depth was expected to affect the degree of clonotype sharing among donors. Larger estimated clonotype richness was generally found for naive subsets than for memory subsets. Higher generation probabilities were observed for clonotypes shared by all four sorted-subset donors than for non-shared clonotypes. Even with the large sequencing depth, rarefaction of the sorted-subset datasets indicated that sequencing was incomplete. Sharing across a handful of donors was observed for roughly 5.4% of naive CD4, under 4% of naive CD8, roughly 2.3% of memory CD4, and over 0.3% of memory CD8 clonotypes. Sampling was limited to blood, and TCR repertoires in tissue likely differ from TCR repertoires in blood.

CD8 naive samples were CD45RO-negative cells positively selected for CCR7, giving a CD45RA+CCR7+ population that excluded TemRA cells. The donors were healthy, HIV-negative adults with no recently reported acute infections or vaccinations. All donors were Caucasian adults living in Nashville, Tennessee, USA. After blood collection by leukapheresis, PBMCs were isolated using Ficoll-Histopaque density gradient centrifugation and then cryopreserved in the vapor phase of liquid nitrogen. Analytical flow cytometry was used to check the purity and quantity of each magnetically sorted T cell population. Genomic DNA was isolated from every sorted fraction and measured by UV absorbance on a Nanodrop 2000c. Using the deep immunoSEQ assay, multiplex PCR amplified TCR CDR3 regions from genomic DNA. For each cell subset, the extracted genomic DNA was distributed evenly across all wells of several immunoSEQ 96-well plates, and each plate served as one replicate. For sorted subsets, roughly 200 ng of genomic DNA, equivalent to roughly 30,000 T cell genomes, went into each replicate PCR. Purified libraries were measured with a Qubit 3.0 fluorometer, size-checked on a Bioanalyzer 2100, and measured again with the KAPA Library Quantification kit. A separate single-read 150-cycle Illumina NextSeq 550 flow cell was used to sequence each immunoSEQ 96-well plate. The published analysis was carried out like this. Because the immunoSEQ output held only junctional sequences and lacked quality scores, the filtering could not match the filtering applied to full-length reads. Sequences were annotated with PyIR, a Python wrapper for IgBLAST v1.9, using IMGT germline references to assign V/J genes and CDR3. Any read was removed if the V/J assignment was weak (E-value above 1e-6), the CDR3 was missing, or the read contained stop codons, out-of-frame junctions, or ambiguous translated residues. V3J clonotypes were defined as sequences sharing an identical inferred V gene, J gene, and CDR3 amino acid sequence. The percentage overlap between two repertoires was calculated by dividing the number of shared unique clonotypes by the size of the smaller repertoire. RTK rarefaction, the Chao1 estimator, and Recon v2.1 estimates of unobserved clonotypes were used to assess repertoire richness. Generation probabilities were computed with OLGA for all TCRbeta clonotypes obtained by the gDNA method from several donors. Drawn from immuneACCESS, this table holds only the in-frame rearrangements with V and J called that TCRdb kept. Clones are partly lost; checked studies trace under half to an unresolved V gene and leave the rest unexplained. From that table come the V and J calls and clone size; the DNA was used to work out D and trimming. This sample gives roughly 600,000 clones in total; roughly 98% of them show up just once. The ten top clones hold 0.3% to 0.35% of the sample.

The sample taken for sequencing was naive CD8+ T cells sorted from blood. This specimen's cell subset or site label, per the study, means: CD45RA+CCR7+. This clonotype originated in a man aged 25 to 45 in good health. This chain joins TRBV28 to TRBJ2-2; no confident D gene assignment can be made. CDR3 loop: CASSVAGELFF. The base sequence is TGTGCCAGTTCAGTCGCCGGGGAGCTGTTTTTT.